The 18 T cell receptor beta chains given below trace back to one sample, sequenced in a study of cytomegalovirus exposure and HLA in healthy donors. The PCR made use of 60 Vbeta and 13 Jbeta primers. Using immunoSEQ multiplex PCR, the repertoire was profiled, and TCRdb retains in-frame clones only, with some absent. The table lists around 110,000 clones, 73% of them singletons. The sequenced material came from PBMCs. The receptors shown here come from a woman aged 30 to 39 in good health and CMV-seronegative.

The CDR3 DNA is TGTGCCAGCAGGCATGGCGGACAGCTTTTAAACTATGGCTACACCTTC. The encoded protein is CASRHGGQLLNYGYTF. The chain recombines TRBV28 with TRBJ1-2; possibly TRBD1 for D (6 bases). Trimming shortened V by 6 bases and J by 2 bases, and 19 bases separated the two germline ends. The CDR3 has 16 residues. Germline CDR1 and CDR2: MDHEN and SYDVKM.

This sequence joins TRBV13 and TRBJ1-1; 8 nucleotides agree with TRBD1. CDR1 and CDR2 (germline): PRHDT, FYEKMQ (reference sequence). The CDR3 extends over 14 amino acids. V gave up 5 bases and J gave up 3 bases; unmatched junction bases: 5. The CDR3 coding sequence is TGTGCCAGCAGCGGTGGACAGGGTTACACTGAAGCTTTCTTT. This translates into CASSGGQGYTEAFF. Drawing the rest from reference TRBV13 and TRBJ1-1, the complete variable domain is AAGVIQSPRHLIKEKRETATLKCYPIPRHDTVYWYQQGPGQDPQFLISFYEKMQSDKGSIPDRFSAQQFSDYHSELNMSSLELGDSALYFCASSGGQGYTEAFFGQGTRLTVV.

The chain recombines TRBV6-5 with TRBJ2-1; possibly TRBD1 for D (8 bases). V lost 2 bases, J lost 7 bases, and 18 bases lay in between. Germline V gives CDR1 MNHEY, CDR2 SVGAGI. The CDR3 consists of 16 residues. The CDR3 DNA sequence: TGTGCCAGCAGTTACCGCACAGGGGGGGGATTTAATGAGCAGTTCTTC. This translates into CASSYRTGGGFNEQFF.

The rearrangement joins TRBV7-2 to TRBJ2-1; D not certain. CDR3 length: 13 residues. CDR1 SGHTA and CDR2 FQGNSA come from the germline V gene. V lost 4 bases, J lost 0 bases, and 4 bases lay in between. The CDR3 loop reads CASSSRSYNEQFF. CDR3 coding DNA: TGTGCCAGCAGCTCGCGCTCCTACAATGAGCAGTTCTTC.

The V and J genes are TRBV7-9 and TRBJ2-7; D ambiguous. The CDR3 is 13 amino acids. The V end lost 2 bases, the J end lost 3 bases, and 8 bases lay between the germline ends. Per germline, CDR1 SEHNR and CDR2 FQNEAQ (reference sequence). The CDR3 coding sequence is TGTGCCAGCAGCTTAAGTAGTAGCTACGAGCAGTACTTC. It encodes CASSLSSSYEQYF.

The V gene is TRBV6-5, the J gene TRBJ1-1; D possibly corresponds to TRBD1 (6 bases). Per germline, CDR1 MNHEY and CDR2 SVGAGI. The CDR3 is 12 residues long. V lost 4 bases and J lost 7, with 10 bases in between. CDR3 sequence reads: CASSSDRNEAFF. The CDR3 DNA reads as TGTGCCAGCAGTTCGGACAGAAATGAAGCTTTCTTT.

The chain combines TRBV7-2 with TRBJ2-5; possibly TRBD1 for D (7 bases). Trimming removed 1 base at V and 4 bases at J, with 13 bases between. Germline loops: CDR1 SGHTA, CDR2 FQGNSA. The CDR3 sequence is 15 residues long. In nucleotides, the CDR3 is TGTGCCAGCAGCTTAGGGGCAGGGGGGCGAGAGACCCAGTACTTC. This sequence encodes CASSLGAGGRETQYF.

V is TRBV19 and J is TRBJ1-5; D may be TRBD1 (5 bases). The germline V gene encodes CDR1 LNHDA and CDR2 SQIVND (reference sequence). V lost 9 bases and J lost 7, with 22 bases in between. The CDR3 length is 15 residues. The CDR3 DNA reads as TGTGCCAGCCGTTGGAGGGACGGGGTCGGGCAGCCCCAGCATTTT. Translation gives CASRWRDGVGQPQHF.

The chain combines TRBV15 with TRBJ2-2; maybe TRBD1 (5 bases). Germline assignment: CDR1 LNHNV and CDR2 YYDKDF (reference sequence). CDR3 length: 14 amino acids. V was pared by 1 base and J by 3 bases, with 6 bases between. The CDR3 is CATSRGQHTGELFF. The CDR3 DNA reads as TGTGCCACCAGCAGAGGACAGCACACCGGGGAGCTGTTTTTT. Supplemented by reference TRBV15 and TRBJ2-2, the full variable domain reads DAMVIQNPRYQVTQFGKPVTLSCSQTLNHNVMYWYQQKSSQAPKLLFHYYDKDFNNEADTPDNFQSRRPNTSFCFLDIRSPGLGDTAMYLCATSRGQHTGELFFGEGSRLTVL.

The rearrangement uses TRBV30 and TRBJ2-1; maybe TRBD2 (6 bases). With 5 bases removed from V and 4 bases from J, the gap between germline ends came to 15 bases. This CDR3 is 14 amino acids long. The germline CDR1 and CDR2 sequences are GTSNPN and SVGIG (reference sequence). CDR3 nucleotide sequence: TGTGCCTGGTCTAGGGCGGCGGGATACAATGAGCAGTTCTTC. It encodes CAWSRAAGYNEQFF.

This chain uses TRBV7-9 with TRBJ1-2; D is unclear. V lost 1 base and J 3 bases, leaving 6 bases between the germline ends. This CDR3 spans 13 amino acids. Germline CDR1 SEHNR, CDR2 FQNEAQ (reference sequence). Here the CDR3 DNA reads TGTGCCAGCAGCTTAGTACAGCACTATGGCTACACCTTC. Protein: CASSLVQHYGYTF.

CDR3 in amino acids: CASSGYRDVRETQYF. The CDR3 nucleotides read TGTGCCAGTAGTGGCTACAGGGATGTAAGGGAGACCCAGTACTTC. The rearrangement links TRBV19 to TRBJ2-5; D might be TRBD1 (6 bases). Germline V CDR1 and CDR2: LNHDA, SQIVND (reference sequence). The V and J ends lost 5 bases and 5 bases respectively, with 18 bases between them. This CDR3 has 15 residues.

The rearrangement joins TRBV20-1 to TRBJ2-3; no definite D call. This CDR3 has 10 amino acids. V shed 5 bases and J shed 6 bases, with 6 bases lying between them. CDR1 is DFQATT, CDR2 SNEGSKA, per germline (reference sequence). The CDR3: CSAVVDTQYF. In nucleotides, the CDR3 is TGCAGTGCTGTAGTGGATACGCAGTATTTT.

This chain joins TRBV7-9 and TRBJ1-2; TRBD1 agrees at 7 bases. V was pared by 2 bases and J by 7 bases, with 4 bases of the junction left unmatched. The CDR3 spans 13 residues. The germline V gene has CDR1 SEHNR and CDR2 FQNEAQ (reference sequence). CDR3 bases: TGTGCCAGCAGCTTAACAGGGGTACGTGGCTACACCTTC. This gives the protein CASSLTGVRGYTF.

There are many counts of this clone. CDR3 sequence reads: CASGTGGSGANVLTF. The CDR3 nucleotides read TGTGCCAGCGGGACAGGGGGCTCTGGGGCCAACGTCCTGACTTTC. V usage is TRBV19 and J usage is TRBJ2-6, with TRBD1 matching over 11 bases. CDR3 length: 15 residues. Unmatched junction bases numbered 1, after V lost 9 bases and J lost 0 bases. Germline V gene data show CDR1 as LNHDA and CDR2 as SQIVND (reference sequence).

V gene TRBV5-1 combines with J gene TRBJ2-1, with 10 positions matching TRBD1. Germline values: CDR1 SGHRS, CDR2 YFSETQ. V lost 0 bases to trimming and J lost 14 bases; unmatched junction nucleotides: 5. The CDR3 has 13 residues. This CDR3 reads CASSLGGTGVKFF. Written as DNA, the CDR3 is TGCGCCAGCAGCTTGGGGGGGACAGGGGTGAAGTTCTTC.

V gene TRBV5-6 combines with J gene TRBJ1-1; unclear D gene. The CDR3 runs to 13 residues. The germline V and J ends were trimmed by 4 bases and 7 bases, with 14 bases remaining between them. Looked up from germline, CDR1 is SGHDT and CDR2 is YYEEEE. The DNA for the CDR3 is TGTGCCAGCAGCCCGCCCCACCCAGATGAAGCTTTCTTT. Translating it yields CASSPPHPDEAFF.

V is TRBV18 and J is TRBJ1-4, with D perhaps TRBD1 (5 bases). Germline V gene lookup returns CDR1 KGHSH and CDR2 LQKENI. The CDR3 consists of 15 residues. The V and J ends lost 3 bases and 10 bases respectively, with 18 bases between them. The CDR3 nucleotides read TGTGCCAGCTCACCGACAGCGAGGGCCGGGGGAAAACTGTTTTTT. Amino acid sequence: CASSPTARAGGKLFF.